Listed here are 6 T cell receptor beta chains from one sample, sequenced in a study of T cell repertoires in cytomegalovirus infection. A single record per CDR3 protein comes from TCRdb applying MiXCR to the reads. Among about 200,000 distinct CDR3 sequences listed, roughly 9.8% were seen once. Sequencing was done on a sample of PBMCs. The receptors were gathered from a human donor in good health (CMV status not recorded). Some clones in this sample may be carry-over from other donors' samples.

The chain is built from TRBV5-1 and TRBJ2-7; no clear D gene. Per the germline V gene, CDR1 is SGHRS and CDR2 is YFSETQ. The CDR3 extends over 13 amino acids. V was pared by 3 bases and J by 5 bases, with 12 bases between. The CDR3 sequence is CASSSPLLNEQYF. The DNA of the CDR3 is TGCGCCAGCAGCTCCCCCCTTCTGAACGAGCAGTACTTC.

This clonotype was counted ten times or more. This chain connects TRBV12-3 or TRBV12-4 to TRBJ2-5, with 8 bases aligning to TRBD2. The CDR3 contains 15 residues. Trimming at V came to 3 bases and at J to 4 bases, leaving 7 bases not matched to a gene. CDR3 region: CASSFPAGAVETQYF. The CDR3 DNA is TGTGCCAGCAGTTTTCCAGCGGGAGCCGTAGAGACCCAGTACTTC.

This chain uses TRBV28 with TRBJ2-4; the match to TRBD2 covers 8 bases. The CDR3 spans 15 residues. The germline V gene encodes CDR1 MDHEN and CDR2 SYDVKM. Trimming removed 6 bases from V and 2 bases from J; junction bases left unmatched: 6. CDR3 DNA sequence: TGTGCCAGCAGATCGGGGGGGCCTTCCAAAAACATTCAGTACTTC. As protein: CASRSGGPSKNIQYF.

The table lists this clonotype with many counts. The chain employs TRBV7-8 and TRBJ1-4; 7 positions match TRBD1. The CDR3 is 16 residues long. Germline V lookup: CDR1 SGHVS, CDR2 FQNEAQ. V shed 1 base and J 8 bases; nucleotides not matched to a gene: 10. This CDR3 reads CASSLGGAGGIEKLFF. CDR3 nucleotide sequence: TGTGCCAGCAGCTTAGGAGGTGCAGGGGGAATCGAAAAACTGTTTTTT.

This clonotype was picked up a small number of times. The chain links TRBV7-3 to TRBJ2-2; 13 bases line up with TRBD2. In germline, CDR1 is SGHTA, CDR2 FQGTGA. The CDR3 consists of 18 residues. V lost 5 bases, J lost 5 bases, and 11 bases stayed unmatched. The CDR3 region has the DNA TGTGCCAGCAGCCCGAGGACTAGCGGGAGATTCGTGACCGGGGAGCTGTTTTTT. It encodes CASSPRTSGRFVTGELFF.

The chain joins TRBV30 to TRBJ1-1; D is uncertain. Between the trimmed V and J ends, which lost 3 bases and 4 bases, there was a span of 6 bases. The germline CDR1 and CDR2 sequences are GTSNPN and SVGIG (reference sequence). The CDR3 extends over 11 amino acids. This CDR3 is CAWRVLTEAFF. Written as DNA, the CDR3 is TGTGCCTGGAGAGTTCTCACTGAAGCTTTCTTT.